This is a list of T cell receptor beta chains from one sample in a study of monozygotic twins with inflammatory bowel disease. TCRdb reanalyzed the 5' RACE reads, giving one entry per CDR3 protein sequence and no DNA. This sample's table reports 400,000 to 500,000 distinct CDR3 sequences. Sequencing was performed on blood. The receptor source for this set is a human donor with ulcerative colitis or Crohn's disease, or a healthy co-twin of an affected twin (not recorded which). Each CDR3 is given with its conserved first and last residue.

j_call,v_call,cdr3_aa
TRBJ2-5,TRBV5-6,CASSLDREETQYF
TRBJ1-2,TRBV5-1,CASGRGVDTNYGYTF
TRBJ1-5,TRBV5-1,CASSPIPNQPQHF
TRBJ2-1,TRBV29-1,CSVGTGHNEQFF
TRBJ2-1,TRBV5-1,CASSLETGSNEQFF
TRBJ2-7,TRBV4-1,CASRDLRDRGYEQYF
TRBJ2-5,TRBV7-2,CASSHQGGQETQYF
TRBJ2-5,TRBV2,CASSFGQWETQYF
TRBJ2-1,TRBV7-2,CASSTLAGARYNEQFF
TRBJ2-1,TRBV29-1,CSAPRPTSGRIDEQFF
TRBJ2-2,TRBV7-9,CASNEGVIWTGELFF
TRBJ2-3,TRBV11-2,CASSLDLGTSGTDTQYF
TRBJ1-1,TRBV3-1,CASSQDGSRTNTEAFF
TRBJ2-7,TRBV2,CASSGEQVPLDEQYF
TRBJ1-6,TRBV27,CASSLEAKEALHF
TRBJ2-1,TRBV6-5,CASSYSASGGVFNEQFF
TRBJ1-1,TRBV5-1,CASSGQVNTEAFF
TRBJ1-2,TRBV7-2,CASSFKTGPFGYTF
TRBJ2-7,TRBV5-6,CASSDAGMFEQYF
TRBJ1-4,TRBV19,CASSISRTGTNEKLFF
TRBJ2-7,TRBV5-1,CASSLNPGSSYEQYF